This is a list of T cell receptor beta chains from one sample in a study of T cells after yellow fever vaccination. MiXCR, applied by TCRdb to the 5' RACE reads, yields one record per CDR3 protein. The sample shows some 260,000 distinct CDR3 sequences, around 4.9% of them seen only once. The sequenced sample was CD4+ T cells sorted from PBMCs, obtained on the day of the yellow fever booster vaccination. The receptors originated from a man in his late teens or twenties who received the YFV17D yellow fever vaccine. The CDR3 runs from the conserved cysteine through the conserved F or W. The D gene is left open where the match is weak. Clone size is given for some rows only: seen once, a few or many times, or a class if the clone is expanded.

J gene,D gene,V gene,clone size,CDR3 DNA,CDR3 protein
TRBJ2-1,TRBD2,TRBV12-3/TRBV12-4,-,TGTGCCAGCAGACGCGCGGGGGGAGGCCACAATGAGCAGTTCTTC,CASRRAGGGHNEQFF
TRBJ2-4,TRBD1,TRBV2,many,TGTGCCAGCACCCAGGACAGGGGCGGAAAAAACATTCAGTACTTC,CASTQDRGGKNIQYF
TRBJ2-3,TRBD2,TRBV4-2,-,TGTGCCAGCAGCCATGCCTCCCTAGCGGGGGGGCCCACAGATACGCAGTATTTT,CASSHASLAGGPTDTQYF
TRBJ1-5,-,TRBV7-2,-,TGTGCCAGCAGCTTAGTGTTAGGTGTGGGGTATAGCAATCAGCCCCAGCATTTT,CASSLVLGVGYSNQPQHF
TRBJ2-2,-,TRBV6-5,many,TGTGCCAGCACCACGGGACATACTTCGAACACCGGGGAGCTGTTTTTT,CASTTGHTSNTGELFF
TRBJ2-2,TRBD2,TRBV27,-,TGTGCCAGTGGTAAGCGGGGGAACACCGGGGAGCTGTTTTTT,CASGKRGNTGELFF
TRBJ2-2,-,TRBV24-1,few,TGTGCCACCATGGGGGCGCAGGCCGGGGAGCTGTTTTTT,CATMGAQAGELFF
TRBJ1-2,-,TRBV3-1,many,TGTGCCAGCAGCCCTGGACACTATGGCTACACCTTC,CASSPGHYGYTF
TRBJ2-2,-,TRBV29-1,-,TGCAGCGTGAACAGGGAAGACACCGGGGAGCTGTTTTTT,CSVNREDTGELFF
TRBJ2-7,TRBD1,TRBV7-2,-,TGTGCCAGCAGCCCTACCGGGACAGGGATCCACGAGCAGTACTTC,CASSPTGTGIHEQYF
TRBJ2-3,-,TRBV6-2/TRBV6-3,-,TGTGCCAGCAGAAGATCGGGGGGCGCAGATACGCAGTATTTT,CASRRSGGADTQYF
TRBJ2-1,-,TRBV5-1,few,TGCGCCAGCAGAGCGGGCTCCTACAATGAGCAGTTCTTC,CASRAGSYNEQFF
TRBJ1-1,-,TRBV7-9,few,TGTGCCAGCAGCCTAGTAGGGTTGGATGAAGCTTTCTTT,CASSLVGLDEAFF
TRBJ2-2,TRBD2,TRBV5-4,-,TGTGCCAGCAGCCCCACTAGCGGGGGGGCCGGGGAGCTGTTTTTT,CASSPTSGGAGELFF
TRBJ1-1,-,TRBV12-3/TRBV12-4,-,TGTGCCAGCAGTTTAGCGTTAGGGGATAACACTGAAGCTTTCTTT,CASSLALGDNTEAFF
TRBJ2-5,TRBD2,TRBV20-1,-,TGCAGTGCTACCGACACGGGGGGACGGGCCCAGTACTTC,CSATDTGGRAQYF
TRBJ2-1,TRBD2,TRBV7-2,-,TGTGCCAGCAGCTTAGTAGTGGGGGGGAATGAGCAGTTCTTC,CASSLVVGGNEQFF
TRBJ1-2,-,TRBV7-2,many,TGTGCCAGCAGCCCAATGGCAGGGGATACCTATGGCTACACCTTC,CASSPMAGDTYGYTF
TRBJ2-7,TRBD1,TRBV4-1,many,TGCGCCAGCAGCCAGGCGAGGGGGCGAGGGGCCTACGAGCAGTACTTC,CASSQARGRGAYEQYF
TRBJ1-1,TRBD1,TRBV27,few,TGTGCCAGCAGTCACCAGGGGGACACTGAAGCTTTCTTT,CASSHQGDTEAFF
TRBJ2-1,TRBD2,TRBV12-3/TRBV12-4,few,TGTGCCAGCAGTTCGGGACTAGCGGGAAAGAATGAGCAGTTCTTC,CASSSGLAGKNEQFF
TRBJ2-7,-,TRBV5-1,-,TGCGCCAGCAGCCCCAATACAGGGAATGGGCAGTACTTC,CASSPNTGNGQYF
TRBJ2-2,-,TRBV29-1,-,TGCAGCGTAGGGTCGAACACCGGGGAGCTGTTTTTT,CSVGSNTGELFF
TRBJ2-3,TRBD2,TRBV20-1,few,TGCAGTGCTGGCTTAGCGGGGTCGGCCGGTAATACGCAGTATTTT,CSAGLAGSAGNTQYF
TRBJ1-3,TRBD1,TRBV6-5,-,TGTGCCAGCAGTTACTCCGGGACAGACACTGGAAACACCATATATTTT,CASSYSGTDTGNTIYF
TRBJ1-1,-,TRBV7-8,-,TGTGCCAGCAGCTTAGGTCCGTTCACTGAAGCTTTCTTT,CASSLGPFTEAFF
TRBJ2-7,TRBD1,TRBV10-3,-,TGTGGCTCCGGGACAGCTATCGGCGAGCAGTACTTC,CGSGTAIGEQYF
TRBJ1-6,-,TRBV20-1,few,TGCAGTGCTAGAGTATGGGGGAATTCACCCCTCCACTTT,CSARVWGNSPLHF
TRBJ1-5,TRBD1,TRBV7-9,-,TGTGCCAGCAGCTTAGGGCGGACAGGAAATCAGCCCCAGCATTTT,CASSLGRTGNQPQHF
TRBJ2-7,-,TRBV3-1,few,TGTGCCAGCAGCCCCCGCGGGTACTCCTACGAGCAGTACTTC,CASSPRGYSYEQYF
TRBJ2-7,TRBD1,TRBV5-1,-,TGCGCCAGCAGCCTCCGGGACAGGGGGATCAACGAGCAGTACTTC,CASSLRDRGINEQYF
TRBJ2-6,-,TRBV4-1,-,TGCGCCAGCAGCCCCCTCGGATTGGTCCCTGGGGCCAACGTCCTGACTTTC,CASSPLGLVPGANVLTF
TRBJ2-5,-,TRBV6-1,many,TGTGCCAGCAGTGAAGTCGATGAAGAGACCCAGTACTTC,CASSEVDEETQYF
TRBJ1-2,-,TRBV12-3/TRBV12-4,-,TGTGCCAGCAGTTTAATAAGGCCGGATACCTACACCTTC,CASSLIRPDTYTF
TRBJ2-1,-,TRBV7-9,many,TGTGCCAGCAGCTTGAGTCCCTACAATGAGCAGTTCTTC,CASSLSPYNEQFF
TRBJ1-5,-,TRBV15,few,TGTGCCACCAGTTTGAGCCTGGGAAGGGAGGGTCAGCCCCAGCATTTT,CATSLSLGREGQPQHF
TRBJ2-1,TRBD1,TRBV5-4,-,TGTGCCAGCAGCTCTACCGGGACAGGGTACAATGAGCAGTTCTTC,CASSSTGTGYNEQFF
TRBJ2-2,-,TRBV6-2/TRBV6-3,few,TGTGCCAGCAGTTACTACCAAGTAGGGAGGCGGAACACCGGGGAGCTGTTTTTT,CASSYYQVGRRNTGELFF
TRBJ1-2,-,TRBV15,-,TGTGCCACCAGCAATTCTTACAAGGAAGCCTACACCTTC,CATSNSYKEAYTF
TRBJ2-3,-,TRBV9,few,TGTGCCAGCAGCATCTCGTCGGTCTCAGATACGCAGTATTTT,CASSISSVSDTQYF
TRBJ1-2,-,TRBV6-5,-,TGTGCCAGCAGTTACATGGGGGGAGACTATGGCTACACCTTC,CASSYMGGDYGYTF
TRBJ1-1,-,TRBV30,-,TGTGCCTGGAGAATACAGGGAGGGGGTGAAGCTTTCTTT,CAWRIQGGGEAFF
TRBJ2-2,TRBD1,TRBV27,-,TGTGCCAGCAGTGCCCAGGGGGCGCAATCCGGGGAGCTGTTTTTT,CASSAQGAQSGELFF
TRBJ2-7,-,TRBV20-1,few,TGCAGTGCCAAACCGGGGCACCCTACCAGGGAGCAGTACTTC,CSAKPGHPTREQYF
TRBJ2-2,TRBD1,TRBV9,few,TGTGCCAGCAGCGTACAATCAGGGGGCTACACCGGGGAGCTGTTTTTT,CASSVQSGGYTGELFF
TRBJ1-4,-,TRBV3-1,many,TGTGCCAGCATGGCTGCAACTAATGAAAAACTGTTTTTT,CASMAATNEKLFF
TRBJ1-1,-,TRBV20-1,many,TGCAGTGCTAGTCCCGGCTACATGAACACTGAAGCTTTCTTT,CSASPGYMNTEAFF
TRBJ1-4,-,TRBV11-2,-,TGTGCCAGCAGCTTAGGTCGGGGTTTTGCAACTAATGAAAAACTGTTTTTT,CASSLGRGFATNEKLFF
TRBJ2-3,TRBD1,TRBV5-1,many,TGCGCCAGCAGCTTGGGACAGGGTGGGGCAGATACGCAGTATTTT,CASSLGQGGADTQYF
TRBJ2-7,-,TRBV7-2,-,TGTGCCAGCAGCCTCCAGGGGAGTACCTACGAGCAGTACTTC,CASSLQGSTYEQYF
TRBJ2-1,-,TRBV6-2/TRBV6-3,few,TGTGCCAGCAGTCCCCGGGCGACTACGTACAATGAGCAGTTCTTC,CASSPRATTYNEQFF
TRBJ2-5,-,TRBV20-1,few,TGCAGTGCTAGAGATAGGTCGGGGAAAGAGACCCAGTACTTC,CSARDRSGKETQYF
TRBJ1-6,-,TRBV15,many,TGTGCCACCAGCAGAGATCTTTCACCCCTCCACTTT,CATSRDLSPLHF
TRBJ2-1,-,TRBV7-9,-,TGTGCCAGCAGCTCACCGGGGTGGGGTAGGGCCGGGCAGTTCTTC,CASSSPGWGRAGQFF